One sample yielded the 19 T cell receptor beta chains listed below, sequenced in a study of molecular identifiers for immune sequencing clone quantification. TCRdb passed the PCR reads through MiXCR, listing each CDR3 protein once. The table has about 300,000 distinct CDR3 sequences, about 22% seen once. The sequenced material came from naive CD8+ T cells from blood, with Jurkat cell RNA spiked in. Subset noted: FACS-sorted CD8+CD4-CCR7+CD45RA+ naive T cells. The source of these receptors is a human donor in good health. Some libraries in this study had Jurkat cell RNA spiked in.

At least ten counts were recorded for this clonotype. The CDR3 spells CASRLAGGSYNEQFF. The CDR3 DNA sequence: TGTGCCAGCAGACTAGCGGGAGGATCCTACAATGAGCAGTTCTTC. The chain combines TRBV5-8 with TRBJ2-1; TRBD2 matches 12 bases. Looked up from germline, CDR1 is SGHTS and CDR2 is YDEGEE. The CDR3 sequence is 15 residues long. Trimming removed 5 bases from V and 1 base from J; junction bases left unmatched: 1.

As concerns this clonotype: This sequence may be a read error, since a much larger clone differs from it by one base. V gene TRBV12-3 or TRBV12-4 combines with J gene TRBJ1-1; D is perhaps TRBD1 (5 bases). Trimming shortened V by 6 bases and J by 8 bases, and 31 bases separated the two germline ends. This CDR3 has 18 amino acids. In DNA form, the CDR3 reads TGTGCCAGCAGGTCCCCGACCGGCCCTCTGGCAGGGCCCTACGAAGCTTTCTTT. Its protein product is CASRSPTGPLAGPYEAFF.

This clonotype occurred once. The chain has TRBV28 and TRBJ1-5, with D hard to call. Germline values: CDR1 MDHEN, CDR2 SYDVKM. CDR3 length: 14 amino acids. Trimming removed 3 bases from V and 6 bases from J, with 12 bases in between. This CDR3 is CASSFRVSGQPQHF. As DNA, the CDR3 is TGTGCCAGCAGTTTTCGGGTGAGCGGTCAGCCCCAGCATTTT.

The V gene is TRBV5-1, the J gene TRBJ2-3; 10 positions agree with TRBD2. The CDR3 extends over 15 amino acids. V shed 2 bases, J shed 4 bases, and the junction held 4 bases outside the gene matches. Germline V lookup: CDR1 SGHRS, CDR2 YFSETQ. The chain's CDR3 is CASSLPSGSSDTQYF. The CDR3 coding sequence is TGCGCCAGCAGCTTACCTAGCGGGAGTTCAGATACGCAGTATTTT.

This clonotype showed up just a few times. This chain connects TRBV11-2 to TRBJ2-7, with D possibly matching TRBD2 (5 bases). The V end lost 4 bases, the J end lost 2 bases, and 15 bases lay between the germline ends. This CDR3 has 15 residues. CDR1 and CDR2 from the germline V gene are SGHAT and FQNNGV. The CDR3: CASSYSQAGTYEQYF. CDR3 DNA: TGTGCCAGCAGCTATTCGCAGGCGGGCACCTACGAGCAGTACTTC.

This clonotype occurred many times. V is TRBV9 and J is TRBJ1-1; a weak D match, TRBD1 (5 bases). This CDR3 comprises 16 residues. Trimming pared 4 bases from V and 4 bases from J, leaving 20 bases between. CDR1 is SGDLS and CDR2 is YYNGEE in the germline V gene. CDR3 region: CASSYGGAHSGTEAFF. CDR3 nucleotide sequence: TGTGCCAGCAGCTACGGAGGGGCACACTCGGGCACTGAAGCTTTCTTT.

This clonotype is a singleton in its sample. A clone one base away is much larger, so this may be a read error. The rearrangement uses TRBV12-3 or TRBV12-4 and TRBJ2-1, with TRBD2 matching over 15 bases. The CDR3 is made up of 16 amino acids. CDR3 sequence reads: CAGSILGLAGGGEQFF. The CDR3 nucleotides read TGTGCCGGCAGCATCTTGGGACTAGCGGGGGGTGGTGAGCAGTTCTTC.

This clonotype was counted at least ten times. The chain carries TRBV11-2 and TRBJ2-1; D gene ambiguous. The CDR3 length is 15 residues. Germline-derived CDR1 and CDR2 are SGHAT and FQNNGV. V lost 2 bases, J lost 0 bases, and 8 bases lay in between. The CDR3 sequence is CASSLYRSSYNEQFF. CDR3 nucleotide sequence: TGTGCCAGCAGCTTATACCGAAGCTCCTACAATGAGCAGTTCTTC.

This clonotype was counted many times. For the CDR3, the DNA is TGCAGCGTTGAGGCAGGGATACCCGGGGAGCTGTTTTTT. This gives the protein CSVEAGIPGELFF. The V and J genes are TRBV29-1 and TRBJ2-2, with D perhaps matching TRBD1 (5 bases). V dropped 3 bases and J dropped 6 bases, with 11 bases sitting between them. The germline V gene encodes CDR1 SQVTM and CDR2 ANQGSEA. The CDR3 sequence is 13 residues long.

About this clonotype: The junction departs from germline at one end; a sequencing error may be responsible. The gene calls are TRBV29-1 and TRBJ2-6, with a tentative D call TRBD1 (5 bases). This CDR3 spans 15 amino acids. CDR1 is SQVTM and CDR2 is ANQGSEA in the germline V gene. The CDR3 reads CSVETAMPGANVLTF. The CDR3 nucleotides read TGCAGCGTTGAAACGGCGATGCCTGGGGCCAACGTCCTGACCTTC.

This clonotype appeared a few times. This sequence joins TRBV27 and TRBJ2-1; D call uncertain. Germline CDR1 is MNHEY and CDR2 is SMNVEV (reference sequence). This CDR3 is built from 12 residues. V was shortened by 11 bases and J by 6 bases, with 14 bases between the two germline ends. CDR3 in DNA: TGTGCCGCTTACAGTTTTAGCAATGAGCAGTTCTTC. Protein product: CAAYSFSNEQFF.

V gene TRBV20-1 combines with J gene TRBJ2-7; 9 bases map to TRBD2. Germline V gives CDR1 DFQATT, CDR2 SNEGSKA (reference sequence). This CDR3 is built from 17 residues. Trimming cost V 0 bases and J 5 bases; bases outside gene matches: 14. CDR3 nucleotides: TGCAGTGCTAGAGACTCCCATGTAGCGGGAGTTTCCCACGAGCAGTACTTC. It specifies CSARDSHVAGVSHEQYF.

For this clonotype: A read error may be the cause here, since a much bigger clone is one base away. The V and J genes are TRBV6-5 and TRBJ2-3; the D gene is possibly TRBD1 (5 bases). The CDR3 totals 14 residues. CDR1 is MNHEY, CDR2 SVGAGI, per germline. The DNA of the CDR3 is TGTGCCAGCAGTTACTCTACAGGCGCGGATACGCGGTATTTT. It yields the protein CASSYSTGADTRYF.

There are a few counts of this clonotype. The CDR3 spells CASSITVRASYEQYF. For the CDR3, the DNA is TGTGCCAGTAGTATCACCGTGCGAGCCTCCTACGAGCAGTACTTC. The rearrangement uses TRBV19 and TRBJ2-7; D gene ambiguous. The CDR3 contains 15 residues. Germline CDR1 LNHDA, CDR2 SQIVND (reference sequence). V lost 3 bases and J lost 0, with 12 bases in between.

This clonotype was found many times. This chain uses TRBV20-1 with TRBJ2-7, with D tentatively TRBD2 (5 bases). The germline V gene encodes CDR1 DFQATT and CDR2 SNEGSKA (reference sequence). Trimming shortened V by 3 bases and J by 2 bases, and 14 bases separated the two germline ends. CDR3 length: 14 amino acids. This chain's CDR3 is CSASLATKPYEQYF. Here the CDR3 DNA reads TGCAGTGCTAGCTTGGCGACTAAACCCTACGAGCAGTACTTC.

Many counts were recorded for this clonotype. The chain is built from TRBV4-3 and TRBJ2-3; possible D gene TRBD1, 6 bases. Germline lookup yields CDR1 LGHNA and CDR2 YSLEER. The CDR3 totals 15 residues. Trimming left V 4 bases short and J 0 bases short, with 11 bases between. The CDR3 bases are TGCGCCAGCAGCCGATACAGGGCTAGCACAGATACGCAGTATTTT. This gives the protein CASSRYRASTDTQYF.

With respect to this clonotype: Compared with germline, one end of the junction differs, possibly owing to a read error. The V call is TRBV2, the J call TRBJ2-1, with D perhaps matching TRBD2 (5 bases). The length of the CDR3 is 15 residues. Per the germline V gene, CDR1 is SNHLY and CDR2 is FYNNEI. CDR3 coding DNA: TGTGCCAGCAGTGAGAGCCTAGCCTCCTACAATGAGCAGTCCTTC. Its protein product is CASSESLASYNEQSF.

The V gene is TRBV7-9, the J gene TRBJ2-2; 8 nucleotides line up with TRBD1. Germline V CDR1 and CDR2: SEHNR, FQNEAQ (reference sequence). The J segment lost 6 bases and the V segment lost 4 bases, leaving 13 bases of the junction unmatched. The CDR3 runs 17 residues. The DNA of the CDR3 is TGTGCCAGCAGCTCCACTCCGGACAGGGCAGGGGCCGGGGAGCTGTTTTTT. This encodes CASSSTPDRAGAGELFF. Full variable domain (outside the CDR3, taken from reference TRBV7-9 and TRBJ2-2): DTGVSQNPRHKITKRGQNVTFRCDPISEHNRLYWYRQTLGQGPEFLTYFQNEAQLEKSRLLSDRFSAERPKGSFSTLEIQRTEQGDSAMYLCASSSTPDRAGAGELFFGEGSRLTVL.

Many counts were recorded for this clonotype. V usage is TRBV9 and J usage is TRBJ1-1; D remains unclear. Between the trimmed V and J ends, which lost 0 bases and 0 bases, there was a span of 6 bases. The germline V gene encodes CDR1 SGDLS and CDR2 YYNGEE. CDR3 length: 14 amino acids. CDR3 in DNA: TGTGCCAGCAGCGTAGCTGAAGTGAACACTGAAGCTTTCTTT. Translating it yields CASSVAEVNTEAFF.